This T cell receptor (beta chain) comes out of a study of CD8+CD57+ T cells in acquired aplastic anemia. Background on the study: Recorded DNA amounts for sorted CD4+ and CD8+ cells had an average of approximately 3 ug.

Germline V lookup: CDR1 SGHRS, CDR2 YFSETQ. The V and J ends lost 0 bases and 1 base respectively, with 10 bases between them. The CDR3 covers 15 residues. A note on this clonotype: Its antigen remains unknown.

Genomic DNA served as template for TCR beta VDJ and CDR3 profiling. TCRdb re-analysed the reads in MiXCR, keeping a single row per CDR3 protein. The table records roughly 200,000 distinct CDR3 sequences, roughly 65% of them present only once. Study results and limitations: The number of CD8+ CDR3 sequences shared by patients and controls was twenty-nine.

Patients included in sequencing had previously demonstrated CD8+CD57+ cell expansion by flow cytometry. Every patient presented with severe acquired aplastic anemia. There was no therapy given to any patient before the blood sampling took place. The chain carries TRBV5-1 and TRBJ1-2, with TRBD1 as a possible D gene (5 bases). The source material was sorted CD4+, CD8+, or CD8+CD57+ T cells (not recorded which) from PBMCs. The receptor comes from a human donor with aplastic anemia. The CDR3, as DNA: TGCGCCAGCAGCTTGGTCGTCGGGGGTAACTATGGCTACACCTTC. It translates to CASSLVVGGNYGYTF.